Listed below are T cell receptor beta chains from one sample, sequenced in a study of regulatory T cells in long-lasting Graves disease. TCRdb re-called the multiplex PCR reads through MiXCR, storing one row per CDR3 protein. Found here are 350,000 to 500,000 distinct CDR3 sequences, over 15% of them singletons; the top ten hold around a tenth. These data were also reused for a study on T cells in Graves' hyperthyroidism and ophthalmopathy.

The starting material was peripheral blood mononuclear cells (PBMCs), obtained at new diagnosis, from a patient treated with antithyroid drugs. The receptors originated from a woman in her 30s with Graves disease. The CDR3 runs from the conserved cysteine through the conserved F or W. Each record gives: CDR3 protein, CDR3 DNA, J gene, clone size, D gene, V gene. The D gene is left open where the match is weak. Only some rows state a clone size, as once, few, many or a class for expanded clones.

CDR3: CATLGETSESPWEQFF; DNA: TGTGCCACCCTTGGCGAGACTAGCGAAAGCCCCTGGGAGCAGTTCTTC; J: TRBJ2-1; size: many; D: TRBD2; V: TRBV27
CDR3: CASSLRASHRTYEQYF; DNA: TGTGCCAGCAGTTTACGAGCCAGTCATCGTACCTACGAGCAGTACTTC; J: TRBJ2-7; size: few; D: NA; V: TRBV27
CDR3: CASKPRGAILPQETQYF; DNA: TGTGCCAGCAAGCCGCGAGGGGCGATCCTCCCCCAAGAGACCCAGTACTTC; J: TRBJ2-5; size: many; D: NA; V: TRBV6-1
CDR3: CANCRQYSNQPQHF; DNA: TGCGCCAACTGTCGACAGTATAGCAATCAGCCCCAGCATTTT; J: TRBJ1-5; size: many; D: NA; V: TRBV10-1
CDR3: CASSVLMDVGGGYTF; DNA: TGTGCCAGCAGCGTTCTTATGGATGTCGGGGGAGGTTACACCTTC; J: TRBJ1-2; size: NA; D: NA; V: TRBV9
CDR3: CASSPPGTLSCEQYF; DNA: TGTGCCAGCTCACCACCTGGGACACTCTCCTGCGAGCAGTACTTC; J: TRBJ2-7; size: NA; D: NA; V: TRBV18
CDR3: CASSPGWDTGELFF; DNA: TGTGCCAGCAGCCCAGGGTGGGACACCGGGGAGCTGTTTTTT; J: TRBJ2-2; size: many; D: NA; V: TRBV28
CDR3: CASSLARQYTEAFF; DNA: TGTGCCAGCAGCTTAGCCAGGCAATACACTGAAGCTTTCTTT; J: TRBJ1-1; size: many; D: NA; V: TRBV11-2
CDR3: CASRESEKLFF; DNA: TGTGCCAGCAGGGAGAGTGAAAAACTGTTTTTT; J: TRBJ1-4; size: NA; D: NA; V: TRBV28
CDR3: CASSFMAENFNFHYGYTF; DNA: TGTGCCAGCAGTTTTATGGCAGAAAATTTTAATTTTCACTATGGCTACACCTTC; J: TRBJ1-2; size: few; D: NA; V: TRBV28
CDR3: CSASPADYGYTF; DNA: TGCAGTGCTAGTCCGGCGGATTATGGCTACACCTTC; J: TRBJ1-2; size: many; D: NA; V: TRBV20-1
CDR3: CAVSSFRDRGVMVAQYF; DNA: TGTGCCGTCAGTTCATTCCGGGACAGGGGGGTCATGGTTGCGCAGTATTTT; J: TRBJ2-3; size: NA; D: TRBD1; V: TRBV10-3
CDR3: CASSLEASGSPATDTQYF; DNA: TGTGCCAGCAGCTTAGAAGCTAGCGGGAGCCCGGCGACAGATACGCAGTATTTT; J: TRBJ2-3; size: NA; D: TRBD2; V: TRBV7-9
CDR3: CAWIGKTAGGLGTDTQYF; DNA: TGTGCCTGGATAGGTAAAACGGCGGGAGGGCTTGGCACAGATACGCAGTATTTT; J: TRBJ2-3; size: many; D: TRBD2; V: TRBV30
CDR3: CATSDSGSAVSGAYEQYF; DNA: TGTGCCACCAGTGATTCCGGGAGTGCGGTAAGCGGGGCCTACGAGCAGTACTTC; J: TRBJ2-7; size: many; D: TRBD2; V: TRBV24-1
CDR3: CSALPRAVNTEAFF; DNA: TGCAGTGCCCTGCCACGGGCCGTGAACACTGAAGCTTTCTTT; J: TRBJ1-1; size: many; D: NA; V: TRBV20-1
CDR3: CASSQDPASGRYRSYEQYF; DNA: TGTGCCAGCAGCCAAGATCCTGCTAGCGGGAGATATAGGTCCTACGAGCAGTACTTC; J: TRBJ2-7; size: many; D: TRBD2; V: TRBV4-2
CDR3: CSASGTSATYNEQFF; DNA: TGCAGTGCTAGCGGGACTAGCGCTACCTACAATGAGCAGTTCTTC; J: TRBJ2-1; size: NA; D: TRBD2; V: TRBV20-1
CDR3: CASRDVWAGAADTQYF; DNA: TGTGCCAGCAGGGACGTTTGGGCGGGAGCGGCAGATACGCAGTATTTT; J: TRBJ2-3; size: many; D: TRBD2; V: TRBV28
CDR3: CASSPAGNTEAFF; DNA: TGTGCCAGCTCACCAGCGGGGAACACTGAAGCTTTCTTT; J: TRBJ1-1; size: many; D: NA; V: TRBV18
CDR3: CASSLAGRSMELFF; DNA: TGTGCCAGCAGCTTAGCTGGCCGCAGTATGGAGCTGTTTTTT; J: TRBJ2-2; size: many; D: NA; V: TRBV11-3
CDR3: CASSPKGSTTVFYGYTF; DNA: TGTGCCAGCAGTCCTAAGGGTAGCACGACAGTTTTCTATGGCTACACCTTC; J: TRBJ1-2; size: NA; D: NA; V: TRBV6-1
CDR3: CASSLEGTDTQYF; DNA: TGTGCCAGCAGCTTAGAGGGCACAGATACGCAGTATTTT; J: TRBJ2-3; size: many; D: NA; V: TRBV5-1
CDR3: CATLLPNNEQFF; DNA: TGTGCCACCCTACTTCCCAACAATGAGCAGTTCTTC; J: TRBJ2-1; size: few; D: NA; V: TRBV28
CDR3: CASSFRTGGYNEQFF; DNA: TGTGCCAGCAGCTTCCGGACAGGGGGGTACAATGAGCAGTTCTTC; J: TRBJ2-1; size: many; D: TRBD1; V: TRBV11-2